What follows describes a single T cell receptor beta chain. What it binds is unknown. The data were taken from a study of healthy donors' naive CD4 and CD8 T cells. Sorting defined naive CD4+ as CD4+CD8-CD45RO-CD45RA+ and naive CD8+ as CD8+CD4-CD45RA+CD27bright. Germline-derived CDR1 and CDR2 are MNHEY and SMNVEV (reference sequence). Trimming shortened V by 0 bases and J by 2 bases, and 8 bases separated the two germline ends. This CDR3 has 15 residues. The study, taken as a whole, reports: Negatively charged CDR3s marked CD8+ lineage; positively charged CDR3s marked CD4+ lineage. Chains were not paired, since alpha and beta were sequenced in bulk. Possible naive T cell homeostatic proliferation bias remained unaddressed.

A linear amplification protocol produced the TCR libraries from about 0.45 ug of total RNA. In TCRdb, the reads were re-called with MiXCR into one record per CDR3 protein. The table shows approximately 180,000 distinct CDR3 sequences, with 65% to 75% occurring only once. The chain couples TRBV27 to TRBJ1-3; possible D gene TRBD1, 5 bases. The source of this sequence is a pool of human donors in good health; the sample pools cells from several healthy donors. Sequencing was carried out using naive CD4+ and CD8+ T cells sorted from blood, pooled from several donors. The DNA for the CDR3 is TGTGCCAGCAGTTTATCAGGGGCGGCTGGAAACACCATATATTTT. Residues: CASSLSGAAGNTIYF.